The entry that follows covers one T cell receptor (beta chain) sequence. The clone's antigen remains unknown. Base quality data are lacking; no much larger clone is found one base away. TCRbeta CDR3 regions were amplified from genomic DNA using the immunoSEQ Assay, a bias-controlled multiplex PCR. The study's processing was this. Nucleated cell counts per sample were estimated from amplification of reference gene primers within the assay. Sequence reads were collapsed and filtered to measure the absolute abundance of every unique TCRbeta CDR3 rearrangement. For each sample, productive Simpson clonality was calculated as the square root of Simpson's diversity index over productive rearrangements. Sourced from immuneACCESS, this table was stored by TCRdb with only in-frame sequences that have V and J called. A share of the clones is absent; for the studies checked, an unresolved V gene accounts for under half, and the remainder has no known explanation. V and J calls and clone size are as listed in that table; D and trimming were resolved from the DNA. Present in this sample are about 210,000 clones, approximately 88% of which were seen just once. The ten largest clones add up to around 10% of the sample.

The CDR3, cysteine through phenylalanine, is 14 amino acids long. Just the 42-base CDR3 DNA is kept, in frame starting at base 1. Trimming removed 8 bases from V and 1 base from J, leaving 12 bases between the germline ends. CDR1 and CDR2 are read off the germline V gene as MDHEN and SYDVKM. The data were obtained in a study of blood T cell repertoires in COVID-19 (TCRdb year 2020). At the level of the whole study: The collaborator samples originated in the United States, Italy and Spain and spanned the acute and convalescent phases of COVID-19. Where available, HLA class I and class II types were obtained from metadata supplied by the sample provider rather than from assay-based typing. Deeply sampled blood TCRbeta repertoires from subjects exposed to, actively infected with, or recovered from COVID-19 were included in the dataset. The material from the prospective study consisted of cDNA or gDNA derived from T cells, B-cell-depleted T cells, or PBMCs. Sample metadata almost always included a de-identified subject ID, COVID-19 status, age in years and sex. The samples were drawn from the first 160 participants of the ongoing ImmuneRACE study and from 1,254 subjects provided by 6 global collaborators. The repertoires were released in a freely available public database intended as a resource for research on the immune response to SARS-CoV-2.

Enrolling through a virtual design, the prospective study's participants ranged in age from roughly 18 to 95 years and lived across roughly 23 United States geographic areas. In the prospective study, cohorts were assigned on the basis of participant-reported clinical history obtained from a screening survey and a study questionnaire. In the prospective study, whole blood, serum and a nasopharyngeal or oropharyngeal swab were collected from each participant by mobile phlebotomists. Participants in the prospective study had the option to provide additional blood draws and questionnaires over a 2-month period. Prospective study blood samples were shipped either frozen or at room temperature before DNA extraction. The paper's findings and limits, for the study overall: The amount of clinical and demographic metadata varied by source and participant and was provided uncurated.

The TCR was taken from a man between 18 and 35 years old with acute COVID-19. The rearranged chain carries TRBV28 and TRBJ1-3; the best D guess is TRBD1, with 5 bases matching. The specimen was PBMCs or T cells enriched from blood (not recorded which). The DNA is TGTGCCAGCTCGTCAGGGACTTCTGGAAACACCATATATTTT. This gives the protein CASSSGTSGNTIYF.